The rows below give T cell receptor beta chains drawn from one sample of a study of blood T cell repertoires in COVID-19. Sequencing used immunoSEQ multiplex PCR; TCRdb keeps in-frame clones, though not all of them. The sample holds roughly 400,000 clones, 80% to 90% seen once. Sequencing was carried out using peripheral blood. These receptors were taken from a woman aged 60-70 years with COVID-19, enrolled during active disease. Both conserved end residues are part of each CDR3. The D gene is left open where the match is weak. Clone size appears in some rows only: once, few, many, or a class for an expanded clone.

CDR3 protein	CDR3 DNA	D gene	V gene	J gene	clone size	CDR3 length
CASREAGGPSPEQFF	TGTGCCAGCAGGGAAGCGGGGGGGCCGAGCCCCGAGCAGTTCTTC	TRBD2	TRBV27	TRBJ2-1	-	15
CAWSWPGGGQPQHF	TGTGCCTGGAGCTGGCCCGGGGGGGGTCAGCCCCAGCATTTT	-	TRBV30	TRBJ1-5	-	14
CASSLLRNTEAFF	TGTGCCAGCAGTTTACTTAGAAACACTGAAGCTTTCTTT	-	TRBV12-3/TRBV12-4	TRBJ1-1	-	13
CASRGDRTYEQYF	TGTGCCAGCAGAGGGGACAGAACCTACGAGCAGTACTTC	TRBD1	TRBV6-5	TRBJ2-7	-	13
CATSRAGGLSSYEQYF	TGTGCCACCAGCAGAGCGGGGGGTCTGAGCTCCTACGAGCAGTACTTC	TRBD2	TRBV15	TRBJ2-7	-	16
CASSILDSEAFF	TGTGCCAGTAGTATACTGGACAGTGAAGCTTTCTTT	-	TRBV19	TRBJ1-1	-	12
CATSRTRQGFSEAFF	TGTGCCACCAGCAGGACCCGGCAGGGCTTCTCTGAAGCTTTCTTT	-	TRBV15	TRBJ1-1	-	15
CSVNDRGIDTEAFF	TGCAGCGTTAACGACAGGGGAATAGACACTGAAGCTTTCTTT	TRBD1	TRBV29-1	TRBJ1-1	-	14
CASSQEGLARETQYF	TGTGCCAGCAGCCAAGAAGGGCTAGCTAGGGAGACCCAGTACTTC	-	TRBV14	TRBJ2-5	-	15
CASMGTSTANEQFF	TGTGCCAGCATGGGGACTAGCACGGCCAATGAGCAGTTCTTC	TRBD2	TRBV2	TRBJ2-1	once	14
CASSEVYRGNTGELFF	TGTGCCAGCAGTGAAGTCTACAGGGGAAACACCGGGGAGCTGTTTTTT	TRBD1	TRBV6-1	TRBJ2-2	-	16
CASSGTGVNTQYF	TGTGCCAGTAGTGGGACAGGGGTAAATACGCAGTATTTT	TRBD1	TRBV19	TRBJ2-3	-	13
CASTPGGLSNQPQHF	TGTGCCAGCACCCCAGGGGGGCTTAGCAATCAGCCCCAGCATTTT	TRBD1	TRBV27	TRBJ1-5	-	15
CASSLDYPRLTNYGYTF	TGTGCCAGCAGCTTAGATTATCCGCGGCTGACTAACTATGGCTACACCTTC	-	TRBV11-2	TRBJ1-2	once	17
CASSLFESGELFF	TGTGCCAGCAGTTTATTTGAGTCAGGGGAGCTGTTTTTT	-	TRBV28	TRBJ2-2	-	13
CASSTGTSGGVYNEQFF	TGTGCCAGCAGCACCGGGACTAGCGGGGGAGTTTACAATGAGCAGTTCTTC	TRBD2	TRBV5-4	TRBJ2-1	-	17
CASSWGLAGGTHEQYF	TGTGCCAGCAGTTGGGGACTAGCGGGGGGCACCCACGAGCAGTACTTC	TRBD2	TRBV6-5	TRBJ2-7	-	16
CASSYSRGGELFF	TGTGCCAGCAGTTACTCCCGCGGCGGGGAGCTGTTTTTT	-	TRBV6-5	TRBJ2-2	-	13
CSVEEGTSGGPIRYTDTQYF	TGCAGCGTTGAAGAGGGCACTAGCGGGGGGCCCATCAGGTACACAGATACGCAGTATTTT	TRBD2	TRBV29-1	TRBJ2-3	-	20
CASSLVNGRQVAGELFF	TGTGCCAGCAGCTTAGTAAATGGCAGACAGGTGGCCGGGGAGCTGTTTTTT	-	TRBV7-6	TRBJ2-2	-	17
CASRGTGEEGYTF	TGTGCCAGCCGCGGCACGGGGGAAGAAGGCTACACCTTC	-	TRBV3-1/TRBV3-2	TRBJ1-2	-	13
CASTGQAGGGTDTQYF	TGTGCCAGCACCGGGCAAGCGGGGGGGGGCACAGATACGCAGTATTTT	TRBD2	TRBV9	TRBJ2-3	-	16
CASSLVVGPDNEQFF	TGCGCCAGCAGCTTGGTGGTGGGGCCCGACAATGAGCAGTTCTTC	-	TRBV5-1	TRBJ2-1	-	15
CASSFPPGLAGGWNEQFF	TGCGCCAGCAGCTTTCCCCCGGGACTAGCGGGGGGGTGGAATGAGCAGTTCTTC	TRBD2	TRBV5-1	TRBJ2-1	once	18
CASSLTLNTEAFF	TGTGCCAGCAGCTTAACCCTAAACACTGAAGCTTTCTTT	-	TRBV7-3	TRBJ1-1	-	13
CASRTVYSNQPQHF	TGTGCCAGCAGGACAGTCTATAGCAATCAGCCCCAGCATTTT	-	TRBV2	TRBJ1-5	-	14
CASSYPGRSMNTEAFF	TGTGCCAGCAGCTACCCCGGAAGGAGCATGAACACTGAAGCTTTCTTT	-	TRBV5-4	TRBJ1-1	-	16
CASSYSASSYNSPLHF	TGTGCCAGCAGTTACTCAGCTAGCTCCTATAATTCACCCCTCCACTTT	-	TRBV6-5	TRBJ1-6	-	16
CASSLIHSGNTIYF	TGTGCCAGCAGCTTGATCCACTCTGGAAACACCATATATTTT	-	TRBV5-6	TRBJ1-3	-	14
CASRRTGTGVYGYTF	TGCGCCAGCAGGCGAACCGGGACAGGTGTCTATGGCTACACCTTC	TRBD1	TRBV5-1	TRBJ1-2	-	15
CASSGQALDTQYF	TGTGCCAGTAGCGGACAGGCCCTGGATACGCAGTATTTT	TRBD1	TRBV19	TRBJ2-3	-	13
CAWSVPQANYGYTF	TGTGCCTGGAGTGTCCCTCAGGCGAACTATGGCTACACCTTC	-	TRBV30	TRBJ1-2	-	14
CASKVAGQGYGYTF	TGTGCCAGCAAGGTAGCAGGACAGGGATACGGCTACACCTTC	TRBD1	TRBV2	TRBJ1-2	-	14
CASSLAVQDEAFF	TGCGCCAGCAGCTTGGCCGTACAGGATGAAGCTTTCTTT	-	TRBV5-1	TRBJ1-1	-	13
CASSHERQSNQPQHF	TGCGCCAGCAGCCACGAAAGACAGTCCAATCAGCCCCAGCATTTT	-	TRBV4-1	TRBJ1-5	-	15
CSVEKGTGLFGYTF	TGCAGCGTTGAAAAAGGGACAGGGTTGTTTGGCTACACCTTC	TRBD1	TRBV29-1	TRBJ1-2	-	14
CASSSAGTEGFGYTF	TGTGCCAGCAGCTCAGCCGGGACAGAGGGATTCGGCTACACCTTC	TRBD1	TRBV11-1	TRBJ1-2	-	15
CATSRERRTEAFF	TGTGCCACCAGCAGAGAGAGGCGCACTGAAGCTTTCTTT	-	TRBV15	TRBJ1-1	few	13
CASRTGGMETQYF	TGCGCCAGTAGGACAGGGGGCATGGAGACCCAGTACTTC	TRBD1	TRBV5-1	TRBJ2-5	-	13
CASSFLGQGSYGYTF	TGTGCCAGCAGCTTTCTAGGACAGGGGAGCTATGGCTACACCTTC	TRBD1	TRBV5-4	TRBJ1-2	-	15
CASSVQGLDEQYF	TGTGCCAGCAGCGTCCAGGGGTTAGATGAGCAGTACTTC	-	TRBV9	TRBJ2-7	-	13
CASSPGGDTEAFF	TGTGCCAGCTCACCAGGGGGGGACACTGAAGCTTTCTTT	-	TRBV18	TRBJ1-1	-	13
CASSIYDSSNYGYTF	TGTGCCAGTAGTATATATGACAGTTCTAACTATGGCTACACCTTC	-	TRBV19	TRBJ1-2	-	15
CASSYQRGGGYEQYF	TGTGCCAGCAGCTACCAACGAGGTGGCGGTTACGAGCAGTACTTC	-	TRBV11-2	TRBJ2-7	-	15
CASSHAVTGGFYGEKLFF	TGCGCCAGCAGCCATGCGGTGACAGGGGGTTTTTACGGTGAAAAACTGTTTTTT	TRBD1	TRBV5-1	TRBJ1-4	few	18
CASSFLGGLAGINTGELFF	TGTGCCAGCAGTTTCCTCGGGGGTCTAGCGGGCATAAACACCGGGGAGCTGTTTTTT	TRBD2	TRBV6-2/TRBV6-3	TRBJ2-2	-	19
CASSHRGSNTGELFF	TGTGCCAGCAGCCATCGGGGGTCGAACACCGGGGAGCTGTTTTTT	-	TRBV3-1/TRBV3-2	TRBJ2-2	-	15
CAWSVGVYSNQPQHF	TGTGCCTGGAGTGTAGGGGTTTATAGCAATCAGCCCCAGCATTTT	-	TRBV30	TRBJ1-5	-	15
CASSGTGGRAYNEQFF	TGCGCCAGCAGCGGGACAGGGGGCAGGGCCTACAATGAGCAGTTCTTC	TRBD1	TRBV10-1	TRBJ2-1	few	16
CASSLGRGYYEQYF	TGTGCCAGCAGCTTAGGCAGGGGATACTACGAGCAGTACTTC	-	TRBV7-3	TRBJ2-7	-	14
CASSMFLENYYGYTF	TGTGCCAGTAGTATGTTCCTCGAGAATTACTATGGCTACACCTTC	-	TRBV19	TRBJ1-2	-	15
CASSGAYRGQGYTF	TGTGCCAGCAGCGGGGCCTACAGGGGCCAGGGCTACACCTTC	TRBD1	TRBV9	TRBJ1-2	-	14